This entry features one T cell receptor (beta chain) sequence. Here immunoSEQ multiplex PCR was the method, and the copy in TCRdb shows in-frame clones only, minus some. This sample contains around 190,000 clones. Germline lookup yields CDR1 MGHRA and CDR2 YSYEKL. Trimming left V 2 bases short and J 7 bases short, with 12 bases between. This CDR3 region has 13 residues. These data belong to a study of control samples from healthy donors and cancer patients. The sequenced sample was blood. The receptor comes from a woman in her thirties in good health. The gene calls are TRBV4-1 and TRBJ2-7; D is perhaps TRBD1 (6 bases). The CDR3, as DNA: TGCGCCAGCAGCCAATCGGGACAAAGGGAGCAGTACTTC. The encoded protein is CASSQSGQREQYF.